Shown below are 28 T cell receptor beta chains from a single sample sequenced in a study of T-cell reconstitution after alpha-beta-depleted transplantation in children. Using unique molecular identifiers, the investigators prepared the TCRbeta library. TCRdb re-called the PCR reads through MiXCR, storing one row per CDR3 protein. Of about a million distinct CDR3 sequences in the sample, 25% to 30% are singletons; the top ten hold about 28%. The sample in question was PBMCs, mostly from graft donor cells, obtained 360 days after TCRalphabeta/CD19-depleted stem cell transplant. The source of these receptors is a boy under two years old who had a stem cell transplant for SCID, so the T cells may come from the graft donor.

This clonotype was seen more than once but under ten times. This rearrangement joins TRBV24-1 to TRBJ2-2, with 8 nucleotides matching TRBD1. The CDR3 consists of 15 residues. The V gene's germline CDR1 is KGHDR and CDR2 SFDVKD. V trimming: 9 bases; J trimming: 5 bases; junction bases outside the gene matches: 10. The CDR3: CATGRDRRFTGELFF. The CDR3 DNA is TGTGCCACCGGCCGGGACAGGAGATTTACCGGGGAGCTGTTTTTT.

The chain carries TRBV20-1 and TRBJ2-7; 12 bases line up with TRBD2. This CDR3 comprises 15 residues. The ends lost 7 bases at V and 2 bases at J; junction bases unmatched: 9. Germline lookup yields CDR1 DFQATT and CDR2 SNEGSKA (reference sequence). The CDR3 nucleotides are TGCAGTGGGCGTACTACTAGCGGGGGGCCCTACGAGCAGTACTTC. It codes for CSGRTTSGGPYEQYF.

The rearrangement links TRBV24-1 to TRBJ2-1; D uncertain. Looked up from germline, CDR1 is KGHDR and CDR2 is SFDVKD. This CDR3 region has 13 residues. Between the trimmed V and J ends, which lost 1 base and 7 bases, there was a span of 7 bases. The CDR3, as DNA: TGTGCCACCAGTGATTTCATGGGTAATGAGCAGTTCTTC. This sequence encodes CATSDFMGNEQFF.

Only a few counts were recorded for this clonotype. The genes are TRBV4-2 and TRBJ2-3; the match to TRBD2 covers 8 bases. V was clipped by 1 base and J by 2 bases; unmatched bases: 11. Germline V gene lookup returns CDR1 LGHNA and CDR2 YNFKEQ. This CDR3 is 18 amino acids long. CDR3 residues: CASSQVSRGEPYTDTQYF. The CDR3 region has the DNA TGTGCCAGCAGCCAAGTCTCGCGGGGGGAACCCTACACAGATACGCAGTATTTT.

This clonotype was detected a few times. V usage is TRBV12-3 or TRBV12-4 and J usage is TRBJ2-1; D tentatively fits TRBD1 or TRBD2 (6 bases each). V dropped 5 bases and J dropped 0 bases, with 14 bases sitting between them. This CDR3 is 16 amino acids long. As DNA, the CDR3 is TGTGCCAGCAGTCAGGAGGGGGGAATCTCCTACAATGAGCAGTTCTTC. Amino acids: CASSQEGGISYNEQFF.

This clonotype was counted between two and nine times. The chain recombines TRBV20-1 with TRBJ2-1; 12 bases map to TRBD2. The CDR3 is made up of 14 amino acids. The V gene end was trimmed by 6 bases and the J gene end by 8 bases; junction bases not matched to a gene: 8. The germline CDR1 and CDR2 sequences are DFQATT and SNEGSKA (reference sequence). CDR3 nucleotide sequence: TGCAGTGCACGACTAGCGGGGGACTGGGATGAGCAGTTCTTC. It translates to CSARLAGDWDEQFF.

The rearrangement uses TRBV4-2 and TRBJ2-5; D is perhaps TRBD2 (6 bases). The V gene lost 0 bases and the J gene lost 2 bases, with 19 bases spanning the gap. CDR3 length equals 18 residues. Germline V gives CDR1 LGHNA, CDR2 YNFKEQ. The DNA of the CDR3 is TGTGCCAGCAGCCAAGAAGGGGCCAGCGGGTTGAGGCAAGAGACCCAGTACTTC. Amino acids: CASSQEGASGLRQETQYF.

The V call is TRBV5-1, the J call TRBJ2-2; TRBD2 agrees at 13 bases. Losses at the gene ends were 4 bases for V and 1 base for J; bases not matched to a gene: 7. The CDR3 is 18 amino acids. Germline V gives CDR1 SGHRS, CDR2 YFSETQ. In DNA, the CDR3 is TGCGCCAGCAGCCCCTGGACTAGCGGGGGCGGGAACACCGGGGAGCTGTTTTTT. Translated, it gives CASSPWTSGGGNTGELFF.

The genes are TRBV7-2 and TRBJ2-3, with 8 bases aligning to TRBD2. The CDR3 totals 16 residues. V was pared by 1 base and J by 0 bases, with 3 bases of the junction left unmatched. The V gene's germline CDR1 is SGHTA and CDR2 FQGNSA. CDR3: CASSLERGRSTDTQYF. The CDR3 coding sequence is TGTGCCAGCAGCTTAGAGCGGGGGCGAAGCACAGATACGCAGTATTTT.

In this sample, this clonotype turned up a few times. The genes are TRBV5-1 and TRBJ1-1; D remains unclear. Germline V CDR1 and CDR2: SGHRS, YFSETQ. V was cut by 2 bases and J by 5 bases, with 10 bases left in between. The CDR3 has 13 amino acids. This CDR3 is CASSLNQETEAFF. The CDR3 DNA sequence: TGCGCCAGCAGCTTAAATCAGGAAACTGAAGCTTTCTTT.

The chain employs TRBV12-3 or TRBV12-4 and TRBJ2-1, with D tentatively TRBD1 (5 bases). The CDR3 extends over 12 amino acids. V dropped 8 bases and J dropped 8 bases, with 13 bases sitting between them. The CDR3 nucleotides read TGTGCCAGCTGCCTGCAGGGCTATGAGCAGTTCTTC. Protein product: CASCLQGYEQFF.

This clonotype was seen only a few times. The J gene is TRBJ2-1, the V gene TRBV6-5; 7 positions agree with TRBD1. The germline CDR1 and CDR2 sequences are MNHEY and SVGAGI. This CDR3 has 14 residues. J gave up 9 bases and V 6 bases, and 11 bases lay outside the gene matches. The CDR3 DNA reads as TGTGCCAGCAGCCCAGGGGGACGACAGGGTGAGCAGTTCTTC. This gives the protein CASSPGGRQGEQFF.

The rearrangement uses TRBV12-3 or TRBV12-4 and TRBJ2-2, with TRBD2 matching 13 bases. The length of the CDR3 is 18 residues. With V trimmed by 4 bases and J by 7 bases, 12 bases remained unmatched. The CDR3 DNA reads TGTGCCAGCAGTTCCCCCTCGACTAGCGGGGGGTTGGGCGGGGAGCTGTTTTTT. Residues: CASSSPSTSGGLGGELFF.

The chain carries TRBV29-1 and TRBJ2-3; 15 bases line up with TRBD2. The CDR3 length is 17 residues. J was trimmed by 4 bases and V by 6 bases; bases with no gene match: 11. CDR1 is SQVTM and CDR2 is ANQGSEA in the germline V gene. CDR3 protein: CSVSGTSGGLKADTQYF. CDR3 nucleotide sequence: TGCAGCGTATCCGGGACTAGCGGGGGGTTAAAGGCAGATACGCAGTATTTT.

There are a few counts of this clonotype. V is TRBV27 and J is TRBJ1-6, with D uncertain. This CDR3 region has 13 residues. V lost 5 bases and J lost 12, with 14 bases in between. Germline V gene sequence: CDR1 MNHEY, CDR2 SMNVEV (reference sequence). The CDR3 DNA reads as TGTGCCAGCAGTCCGACCCCCTGGGGACCCCTCCACTTT. Residues: CASSPTPWGPLHF.

J is TRBJ2-4 and V is TRBV29-1, with D perhaps matching TRBD1 (5 bases). The germline CDR1 and CDR2 sequences are SQVTM and ANQGSEA. The CDR3 sequence is 14 residues long. Trimming cost V 4 bases and J 0 bases, with 10 bases left between them. The CDR3 is CSVGAGIAKNIQYF. As DNA, the CDR3 is TGCAGCGTTGGGGCAGGGATAGCCAAAAACATTCAGTACTTC.

This clonotype was observed a few times. The chain carries TRBV12-3 or TRBV12-4 and TRBJ2-1; D remains unclear. The CDR3 is 15 amino acids. V lost 5 bases and J 4 bases, leaving 15 bases between the germline ends. CDR3 residues: CASSLLRTTYNEQFF. The CDR3 DNA follows: TGTGCCAGCAGTCTGTTGAGGACGACATACAATGAGCAGTTCTTC.

The chain links TRBV7-6 to TRBJ2-2; D is unresolved. Germline V CDR1 and CDR2: SGHVS, FNYEAQ. The CDR3 spans 16 residues. V was clipped by 3 bases and J by 4 bases, with 15 bases between them. The CDR3 DNA reads as TGTGCCAGCAGCTTTAAATGGGAAAGCCGCACCGGGGAGCTGTTTTTT. Encoded protein: CASSFKWESRTGELFF. The full variable domain, completed using reference TRBV7-6 and TRBJ2-2, is GAGVSQSPRYKVTKRGQDVALRCDPISGHVSLYWYRQALGQGPEFLTYFNYEAQQDKSGLPNDRFSAERPEGSISTLTIQRTEQRDSAMYRCASSFKWESRTGELFFGEGSRLTVL.

The V and J genes are TRBV18 and TRBJ2-4; D not resolved. The CDR3 length is 13 residues. CDR1 is KGHSH and CDR2 is LQKENI in the germline V gene. The V gene lost 6 bases and the J gene lost 1 base, with 7 bases spanning the gap. The CDR3 nucleotides read TGTGCCAGCTCCTCGGTGGCCAAAAACATTCAGTACTTC. Translation: CASSSVAKNIQYF. Full variable domain (missing parts from reference TRBV18 and TRBJ2-4): NAGVMQNPRHLVRRRGQEARLRCSPMKGHSHVYWYRQLPEEGLKFMVYLQKENIIDESGMPKERFSAEFPKEGPSILRIQQVVRGDSAAYFCASSSVAKNIQYFGAGTRLSVL.

The gene calls are TRBV5-1 and TRBJ2-6; D unresolved. V was shortened by 3 bases and J by 4 bases, with 20 bases between the two germline ends. The CDR3 runs 18 residues. The V gene's germline CDR1 is SGHRS and CDR2 YFSETQ. In DNA form, the CDR3 reads TGCGCCAGCAGCTCCTGGGTAGAGGTTGCCCACGGGGCCAACGTCCTGACTTTC. It encodes CASSSWVEVAHGANVLTF.

V usage is TRBV2 and J usage is TRBJ2-3; D might be TRBD1 (6 bases). The V end was cut by 9 bases, the J end by 4 bases, with 11 bases between. The CDR3 is 12 residues long. Germline V lookup: CDR1 SNHLY, CDR2 FYNNEI. The CDR3 nucleotides are TGTGCCAGTAACAGGGTACCAGATACGCAGTATTTT. This sequence encodes CASNRVPDTQYF.

The rearrangement links TRBV6-2 or TRBV6-3 to TRBJ2-2; TRBD1 agrees at 12 bases. This CDR3 contains 20 residues. Germline-derived CDR1 and CDR2 are MNHEY and SVGEGT. Trimming took 6 bases from V and 4 from J; bases not matched to a gene: 18. The CDR3 DNA follows: TGTGCCAGCAGCTACATCCCCGGGACAGGGGGCGCAAGAGGCACCGGGGAGCTGTTTTTT. It is translated as CASSYIPGTGGARGTGELFF.

The genes are TRBV11-2 and TRBJ2-5; 8 nucleotides align to TRBD1. The ends lost 1 base at V and 1 base at J; junction bases unmatched: 8. The CDR3 totals 17 residues. Germline lookup yields CDR1 SGHAT and CDR2 FQNNGV. CDR3 sequence reads: CASSLGETDRVQETQYF. As DNA, the CDR3 is TGTGCCAGCAGCTTAGGGGAAACGGACAGGGTCCAAGAGACCCAGTACTTC.

This clonotype was seen many times. The rearrangement uses TRBV29-1 and TRBJ1-3; 8 bases are shared with TRBD1. With 6 bases clipped from V and 1 base from J, the junction kept 5 bases outside the gene matches. From germline, CDR1 is SQVTM and CDR2 ANQGSEA. The CDR3 contains 14 residues. The CDR3 loop is CSVRQGASGNTIYF. The CDR3 DNA reads as TGCAGCGTCCGGCAGGGGGCTTCTGGAAACACCATATATTTT.

The table lists this clonotype with many counts. The chain combines TRBV5-1 with TRBJ1-4, with 8 bases aligning to TRBD1. The CDR3 is made up of 14 amino acids. Looked up from germline, CDR1 is SGHRS and CDR2 is YFSETQ. V was pared by 4 bases and J by 5 bases, with 4 bases of the junction left unmatched. CDR3 region: CASSQGQGNEKLFF. The CDR3 DNA reads TGCGCCAGCAGCCAAGGACAGGGAAATGAAAAACTGTTTTTT.

This clonotype was detected only a few times. The J gene is TRBJ1-5, the V gene TRBV12-3 or TRBV12-4; no clear D. This CDR3 has 13 residues. Trimming removed 11 bases at V and 4 bases at J, with 15 bases between. The CDR3 bases are TGTGCCTGCACTCGGACGGTAAATCAGCCCCAGCATTTT. It codes for CACTRTVNQPQHF.

Many counts were recorded for this clonotype. The rearrangement joins TRBV2 to TRBJ2-1; a weak D match, TRBD2 (5 bases). The V gene lost 4 bases and the J gene lost 14 bases, with 12 bases spanning the gap. The CDR3 length is 11 residues. Germline V gives CDR1 SNHLY, CDR2 FYNNEI. The CDR3 spells CASSGETTKFF. The CDR3 DNA follows: TGTGCCAGCAGTGGCGAGACTACCAAGTTCTTC.

J is TRBJ2-2 and V is TRBV12-3 or TRBV12-4, with D possibly being TRBD1 (5 bases). The CDR3 is 16 amino acids. The V gene lost 4 bases and the J gene lost 0 bases, with 12 bases spanning the gap. The CDR3 sequence: CASSSPRGANTGELFF. CDR3 sequence (DNA): TGTGCCAGCAGTTCCCCTAGGGGTGCGAACACCGGGGAGCTGTTTTTT.